A single sample gave rise to the 32 T cell receptor beta chains below, sequenced in a study of Ad26.COV2.S vaccination and SARS-CoV-2 variants. This table comes from immunoSEQ multiplex PCR, and its TCRdb copy is limited to in-frame clones, with some not included. The data show about 460,000 clones, 80% to 90% seen once. Treatment of the sample: 19 received Ad26.COV2.S at low or high dose, single or two shots; roughly 5 received placebo; per-sample allocation not given. The study sampled participants on day 63 after the first vaccine or placebo injection. Sequences were derived from peripheral blood, sampled in a trial of Ad26.COV2.S vaccine versus placebo. These receptors originate from a person between 18 and 59 years old who received the Ad26.COV2.S COVID-19 vaccine or a placebo.

This chain uses TRBV10-3 with TRBJ2-1; TRBD2 aligns across 7 bases. The CDR3 contains 14 residues. Per germline, CDR1 ENHRY and CDR2 SYGVKD. Germline trimming cut 2 bases from V and 6 bases from J; bases unmatched to any gene: 4. CDR3 residues: CAISERGEGNEQFF. CDR3 DNA sequence: TGTGCCATCAGTGAGCGGGGGGAAGGCAATGAGCAGTTCTTC.

The CDR3 spells CASGQGSVEQYF. Here the CDR3 DNA reads TGTGCCAGCGGACAGGGGTCGGTCGAGCAGTACTTC. The chain couples TRBV2 to TRBJ2-7; 9 bases are shared with TRBD1. The CDR3 sequence is 12 residues long. The germline gives CDR1 SNHLY, CDR2 FYNNEI. V gave up 8 bases and J gave up 6 bases; unmatched junction bases: 5.

The chain has TRBV4-1 and TRBJ1-3, with 7 bases matching TRBD1. V shed 5 bases and J 4 bases; nucleotides not matched to a gene: 17. Germline V lookup: CDR1 MGHRA, CDR2 YSYEKL. This CDR3 region has 18 residues. The CDR3 nucleotides read TGCGCCAGCAGCTATACCGCGGGACAGATGAACTCCGGAAACACCATATATTTT. This codes for CASSYTAGQMNSGNTIYF.

The chain joins TRBV2 to TRBJ1-1; TRBD1 matches at 9 bases. The V segment lost 6 bases and the J segment 8 bases; nucleotides outside the gene matches: 7. The CDR3 is 13 residues long. CDR1 is SNHLY and CDR2 is FYNNEI in the germline V gene. The CDR3 loop is CASSAGQGGEAFF. For the CDR3, the DNA is TGTGCCAGCAGCGCGGGACAGGGAGGCGAAGCTTTCTTT.

The chain uses TRBV6-5 and TRBJ2-5, with 9 nucleotides matching TRBD2. With V trimmed by 2 bases and J by 4 bases, 2 bases remained unmatched. This CDR3 spans 14 amino acids. Germline CDR1 reads MNHEY; CDR2 reads SVGAGI. The CDR3 region has the DNA TGTGCCAGCAGTTACACGACTAGCGGAGAGACCCAGTACTTC. This translates into CASSYTTSGETQYF.

The gene calls are TRBV30 and TRBJ1-2, with 8 bases aligning to TRBD1. V gave up 1 base and J gave up 7 bases; unmatched junction bases: 11. Germline loops: CDR1 GTSNPN, CDR2 SVGIG (reference sequence). This CDR3 has 15 amino acids. This chain's CDR3 is CAWSALQGGISGYTF. CDR3 bases: TGTGCCTGGAGTGCTTTACAGGGGGGAATAAGTGGCTACACCTTC.

J is TRBJ2-1 and V is TRBV7-9; TRBD2 aligns across 9 bases. The V segment lost 2 bases and the J segment 6 bases; nucleotides outside the gene matches: 5. CDR1 is SEHNR, CDR2 FQNEAQ, per germline (reference sequence). The CDR3 runs 15 residues. CDR3 DNA: TGTGCCAGCAGCTTAAGCGGGGGGCCTGTCAATGAGCAGTTCTTC. Protein: CASSLSGGPVNEQFF.

Note on this clone: One end of the junction is discordant with germline, which a read error may explain. V and J are TRBV19 and TRBJ1-6, with D unclear. This CDR3 is 9 amino acids long. CDR1 LNHDA and CDR2 SQIVND come from the germline V gene (reference sequence). CDR3: CASSMGNPF. The DNA of the CDR3 is TGTGCCAGTAGTATGGGGAACCCTTTT.

This chain uses TRBV29-1 with TRBJ1-1; no firm D call. V dropped 7 bases and J dropped 9 bases, with 15 bases sitting between them. Germline values: CDR1 SQVTM, CDR2 ANQGSEA. This CDR3 region has 11 residues. The CDR3 DNA sequence: TGCAGCGCCCGGTCGACCCTGCAAGCTTTCTTT. Protein: CSARSTLQAFF.

The genes are TRBV27 and TRBJ1-5, with a possible D match to TRBD1 (6 bases). There are 14 residues in the CDR3. Germline V gives CDR1 MNHEY, CDR2 SMNVEV (reference sequence). Between the trimmed V and J ends, which lost 3 bases and 5 bases, there was a span of 11 bases. CDR3 nucleotides: TGTGCCAGCAGTTTTAGAGGGGGAGATCAGCCCCAGCATTTT. This sequence encodes CASSFRGGDQPQHF.

The CDR3: CASSATGGHNSPLHF. CDR3 coding DNA: TGTGCCAGTAGTGCGACGGGGGGGCACAATTCACCCCTCCACTTT. The chain combines TRBV19 with TRBJ1-6; weak D call: TRBD1 (6 bases). Per the germline V gene, CDR1 is LNHDA and CDR2 is SQIVND (reference sequence). The CDR3 is 15 amino acids. V shed 5 bases and J shed 7 bases, with 15 bases lying between them.

The chain joins TRBV11-2 to TRBJ1-1, with D unclear. Trimming removed 5 bases at V and 1 base at J, with 5 bases between. Germline V lookup: CDR1 SGHAT, CDR2 FQNNGV. CDR3 length: 12 residues. The CDR3 sequence: CASSKRNTEAFF. DNA for the CDR3: TGTGCCAGCAGCAAGCGGAACACTGAAGCTTTCTTT.

This rearrangement joins TRBV19 to TRBJ1-5; possibly TRBD1 for D (6 bases). The V and J ends lost 8 bases and 3 bases respectively, with 17 bases between them. Germline CDR1 LNHDA, CDR2 SQIVND (reference sequence). There are 15 residues in the CDR3. The CDR3 nucleotides are TGTGCCAGTCGACAGGCCCTTCGGGTCAATCAGCCCCAGCATTTT. Its protein is CASRQALRVNQPQHF.

V is TRBV2 and J is TRBJ2-5; 13 nucleotides agree with TRBD2. From germline, CDR1 is SNHLY and CDR2 FYNNEI. J was trimmed by 5 bases and V by 8 bases; bases with no gene match: 11. The CDR3 length is 16 residues. In DNA, the CDR3 is TGTGCCAGCGGGAAAACTAGCGGGAGGGCAGTGGAGACCCAGTACTTC. Its translation: CASGKTSGRAVETQYF.

This clone was picked up one time. The chain recombines TRBV5-4 with TRBJ2-5, with 9 positions matching TRBD2. The length of the CDR3 is 15 residues. Germline V gene lookup returns CDR1 SGHNT and CDR2 YYREEE (reference sequence). With 0 bases clipped from V and 10 bases from J, the junction kept 10 bases outside the gene matches. The CDR3 protein is CASSLGGLAPGVQYF. The CDR3 DNA reads as TGTGCCAGCAGCTTGGGGGGACTAGCTCCCGGGGTCCAGTACTTC.

The CDR3 sequence is CAISGTGGASQPQHF. CDR3 bases: TGTGCCATCAGTGGGACAGGGGGCGCGTCACAGCCCCAGCATTTT. The J gene is TRBJ1-5, the V gene TRBV10-3; TRBD1 matches 11 bases. CDR1 and CDR2 (germline): ENHRY, SYGVKD. This CDR3 is 15 amino acids long. Trimming cost V 4 bases and J 7 bases; bases outside gene matches: 6.

The rearrangement joins TRBV7-9 to TRBJ1-5; TRBD1 might be the D (5 bases). The CDR3 is 15 residues long. V was cut by 5 bases and J by 4 bases, with 15 bases left in between. Germline CDR1 is SEHNR and CDR2 is FQNEAQ (reference sequence). The DNA of the CDR3 is TGTGCCAGCAGCCCCGGACATACGAATAATCAGCCCCAGCATTTT. It codes for CASSPGHTNNQPQHF. The variable domain in full, with the rest retrieved from reference TRBV7-9 and TRBJ1-5, is DTGVSQNPRHKITKRGQNVTFRCDPISEHNRLYWYRQTLGQGPEFLTYFQNEAQLEKSRLLSDRFSAERPKGSFSTLEIQRTEQGDSAMYLCASSPGHTNNQPQHFGDGTRLSIL.

This clone was detected a few times. The V call is TRBV5-8, the J call TRBJ2-7, with TRBD2 matching over 8 bases. There are 15 residues in the CDR3. Germline assignment: CDR1 SGHTS and CDR2 YDEGEE. The junction had 5 bases not matched to a gene; V was cut back by 0 bases and J by 3 bases. The CDR3 bases are TGTGCCAGCAGCTTGGAGGCTAGCGGGCTCTACGAGCAGTACTTC. It is translated as CASSLEASGLYEQYF.

V and J are TRBV29-1 and TRBJ2-7; D ambiguous. Germline CDR1 and CDR2: SQVTM and ANQGSEA. V was pared by 2 bases and J by 8 bases, with 22 bases between. This CDR3 has 15 amino acids. CDR3 nucleotide sequence: TGCAGCGTTGAAACTCGGCAGACGGCCGGTGGGAAGCAGTACTTC. The encoded protein is CSVETRQTAGGKQYF.

For this clone: Other DNA sequences of this sample code for an identical CDR3. The rearrangement joins TRBV18 to TRBJ2-7; 7 nucleotides match TRBD1. Germline V lookup: CDR1 KGHSH, CDR2 LQKENI. This CDR3 contains 13 residues. Trimming at V came to 6 bases and at J to 2 bases, leaving 4 bases not matched to a gene. The CDR3 is CASSRQGAYEQYF. The CDR3 DNA is TGTGCCAGCTCCCGACAGGGCGCCTACGAGCAGTACTTC.

With regard to this clone: This specimen includes other DNA sequences encoding the same CDR3. V is TRBV2 and J is TRBJ1-1; TRBD1 matches 7 bases. There are 14 residues in the CDR3. With V trimmed by 6 bases and J by 0 bases, 4 bases remained unmatched. Germline lookup yields CDR1 SNHLY and CDR2 FYNNEI. The CDR3 DNA reads as TGTGCCAGCAGCCCGGGACAGCTGAACACTGAAGCTTTCTTT. Its translation: CASSPGQLNTEAFF.

The V gene is TRBV4-1, the J gene TRBJ1-2; a possible D gene is TRBD1 (5 bases). The CDR3 covers 16 residues. Per germline, CDR1 MGHRA and CDR2 YSYEKL. The V and J ends lost 0 bases and 5 bases respectively, with 16 bases between them. CDR3 residues: CASSQDARARGYGYTF. CDR3 in DNA: TGCGCCAGCAGCCAAGATGCCAGGGCAAGGGGTTATGGCTACACCTTC.

This clone was counted between two and nine times. This sequence joins TRBV7-9 and TRBJ1-3; D is possibly TRBD1 (5 bases). Germline assignment: CDR1 SEHNR and CDR2 FQNEAQ (reference sequence). The V and J ends lost 7 bases and 0 bases respectively, with 16 bases between them. The CDR3 totals 16 residues. This CDR3 is CASNELQATSGNTIYF. Written as DNA, the CDR3 is TGTGCCAGCAACGAACTACAGGCAACCTCTGGAAACACCATATATTTT.

CDR3 bases: TGTGCCAGCAGCCAAGATTGGGGGACAGGGGAAGATGGCTACACCTTC. Translation: CASSQDWGTGEDGYTF. The chain carries TRBV14 and TRBJ1-2; TRBD1 matches at 10 bases. Germline V gives CDR1 SGHDN, CDR2 FVKESK. Losses at the gene ends were 0 bases for V and 6 bases for J; bases not matched to a gene: 7. There are 16 residues in the CDR3.

V and J are TRBV6-5 and TRBJ2-2; D is unresolved. The CDR3 has 14 amino acids. The V and J ends lost 4 bases and 4 bases respectively, with 10 bases between them. Per the germline V gene, CDR1 is MNHEY and CDR2 is SVGAGI. The CDR3 region is CASSSVQPTGELFF. As DNA, the CDR3 is TGTGCCAGCAGTTCTGTACAGCCCACCGGGGAGCTGTTTTTT.

This chain joins TRBV5-5 and TRBJ1-1; no reliable D call. This CDR3 spans 13 amino acids. Trimming left V 2 bases short and J 1 base short, with 6 bases between. Per the germline V gene, CDR1 is SGHKS and CDR2 is YYEKEE (reference sequence). Here the CDR3 reads CASSLWANTEAFF. CDR3 DNA: TGTGCCAGCAGCTTATGGGCGAACACTGAAGCTTTCTTT.

V is TRBV10-1 and J is TRBJ1-4, with TRBD1 identical over 7 bases. The trim removed 8 bases at V and 4 bases at J, leaving 4 bases unmatched. Germline V gene lookup returns CDR1 WNHNN and CDR2 SYGVQD (reference sequence). The CDR3 length is 13 residues. The CDR3 reads CASSQGRNEKLFF. CDR3 sequence (DNA): TGCGCCAGCTCACAGGGGCGTAATGAAAAACTGTTTTTT.

The CDR3 protein is CASSYWTGAGETQYF. The CDR3 DNA follows: TGTGCCAGCAGTTACTGGACAGGGGCTGGAGAGACCCAGTACTTC. The chain employs TRBV6-2 or TRBV6-3 and TRBJ2-5; 9 bases fit TRBD1. The V and J ends lost 1 base and 4 bases, in that order; junction bases with no gene match: 4. The germline CDR1 and CDR2 sequences are MNHEY and SVGEGT. The CDR3 loop spans 15 amino acids.

J is TRBJ2-1 and V is TRBV10-3; TRBD1 might be the D (5 bases). Deletions cut 5 bases from V and 4 bases from J, with 9 bases between. The CDR3 length is 13 residues. CDR1 is ENHRY and CDR2 is SYGVKD in the germline V gene. DNA of the CDR3: TGTGCCATCAGTTTGGGGCAGTACAATGAGCAGTTCTTC. It translates to CAISLGQYNEQFF.

This chain uses TRBV29-1 with TRBJ2-2, with 10 bases that match TRBD2. Trimming removed 7 bases from V and 2 bases from J; junction bases left unmatched: 4. The CDR3 length is 14 residues. From germline, CDR1 is SQVTM and CDR2 ANQGSEA. As DNA, the CDR3 is TGCAGCGAATCTAGCGGGAGTAACACCGGGGAGCTGTTTTTT. This sequence encodes CSESSGSNTGELFF.

The rearrangement links TRBV28 to TRBJ2-7, with 9 bases lining up with TRBD1. The CDR3 totals 15 residues. V was pared by 2 bases and J by 3 bases, with 5 bases of the junction left unmatched. In germline, CDR1 is MDHEN, CDR2 SYDVKM. DNA of the CDR3: TGTGCCAGCAGTTTACTGACAGGGGGGATCTACGAGCAGTACTTC. This gives the protein CASSLLTGGIYEQYF. The full variable domain, in which reference TRBV28 and TRBJ2-7 provide the parts outside the CDR3, is DVKVTQSSRYLVKRTGEKVFLECVQDMDHENMFWYRQDPGLGLRLIYFSYDVKMKEKGDIPEGYSVSREKKERFSLILESASTNQTSMYLCASSLLTGGIYEQYFGPGTRLTVT.

The chain recombines TRBV29-1 with TRBJ1-2, with a tentative D call TRBD1 (5 bases). The V gene's germline CDR1 is SQVTM and CDR2 ANQGSEA. This CDR3 spans 13 amino acids. V was trimmed by 7 bases and J by 4 bases, leaving 16 bases between them. The CDR3 loop reads CSAHAGPIYGYTF. The CDR3 region has the DNA TGCAGCGCCCACGCGGGACCTATCTATGGCTACACCTTC. The variable domain in full, completed from reference TRBV29-1 and TRBJ1-2, reads SAVISQKPSRDICQRGTSLTIQCQVDSQVTMMFWYRQQPGQSLTLIATANQGSEATYESGFVIDKFPISRPNLTFSTLTVSNMSPEDSSIYLCSAHAGPIYGYTFGSGTRLTVV.